The sequence of this T cell receptor (beta chain) was determined in a study of post-analysis software for immune sequencing data. Researchers reported that TCR beta cDNA libraries carried unique molecular identifiers. TCRdb itself ran the PCR reads through MiXCR, one entry per CDR3 protein. Of under 900,000 distinct CDR3 sequences in the sample, 53% were seen once. With respect to this clonotype: The antigen remains undetermined. The junction departs from the called germline gene at one end, perhaps through a read error.

Study-level findings and limits: Significantly decreased normalized Chao1 diversity was recorded for multiple sclerosis patients relative to controls. By F measure, samples from a shared preparation batch strongly co-clustered. Five or six TRBV segments, TRBV5-6, TRBV5-1 and TRBV20-1 among them, were found more frequent in patients than controls.

Germline V CDR1 and CDR2: DFQATT, SNEGSKA (reference sequence). This CDR3 contains 17 residues. The receptor comes from a girl aged 10 to 17 with multiple sclerosis. The chain uses TRBV20-1 and TRBJ2-5, with 10 bases identical to TRBD2. The sample comprised blood. The chain's CDR3 is CSARGVRSGGVEETQYF. CDR3 in DNA: TGCAGTGCGAGAGGAGTCCGCAGCGGGGGGGTTGAAGAGACCCAGTACTTC.